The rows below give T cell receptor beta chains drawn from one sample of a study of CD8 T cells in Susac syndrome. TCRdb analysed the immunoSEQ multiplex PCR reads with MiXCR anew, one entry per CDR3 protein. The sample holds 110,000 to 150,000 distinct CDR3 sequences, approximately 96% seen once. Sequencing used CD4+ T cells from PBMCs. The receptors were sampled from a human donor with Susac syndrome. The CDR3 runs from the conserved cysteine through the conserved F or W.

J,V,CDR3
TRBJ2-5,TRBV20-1,CSARGALAGGETQYF
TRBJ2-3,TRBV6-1,CAGGEPSGADTQYF
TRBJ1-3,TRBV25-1,CASRDPQSSGNTIYF
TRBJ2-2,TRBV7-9,CASANTGELFF
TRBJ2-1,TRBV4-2,CASSPAQGEQFF
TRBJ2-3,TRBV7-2,CASSLVQTDTQYF
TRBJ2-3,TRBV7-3,CASSSAVTDTQYF
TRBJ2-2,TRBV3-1,CASSPLLNTGELFF
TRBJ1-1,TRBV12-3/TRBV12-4,CASSEGDIYTEAFF
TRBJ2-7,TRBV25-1,CASSGLAGVGHEQYF
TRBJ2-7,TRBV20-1,CSAAPGGPDYEQYF
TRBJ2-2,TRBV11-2,CASSLDSGELFF
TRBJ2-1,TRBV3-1,CASLGGTSGRRSYNEQFF
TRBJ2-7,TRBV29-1,CSGQDSQDYEQYF
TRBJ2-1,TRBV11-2,CASEGVRSNEQFF
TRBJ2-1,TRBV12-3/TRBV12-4,CASRWDRTNEQFF
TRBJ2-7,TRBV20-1,CSARAGHEQYF
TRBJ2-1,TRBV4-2,CASSRGSSYNEQFF
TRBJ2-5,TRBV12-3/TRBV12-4,CASSQGSHQETQYF
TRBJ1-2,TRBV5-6,CASSLGRGSGGYTF
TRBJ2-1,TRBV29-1,CSGGQYNEQFF
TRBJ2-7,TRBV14,CASSQKGTGPYEQYF
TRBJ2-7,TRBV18,CASSPPGIAGGNEQYF
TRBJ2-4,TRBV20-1,CSARRAEPGIQYF
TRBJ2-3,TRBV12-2,CASRPPAQIPDSTDTQYF
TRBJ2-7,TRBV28,CASSLQAGQGGEQYF
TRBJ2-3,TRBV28,CASSPSGWDTQYF
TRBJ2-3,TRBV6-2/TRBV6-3,CASSLWGYTDTQYF
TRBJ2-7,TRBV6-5,CASSYRDRGPYEQYF
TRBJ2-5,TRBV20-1,CSASSGPLEETQYF
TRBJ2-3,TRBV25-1,CASSELVTQYF
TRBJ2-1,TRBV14,CASSQDWGSPYNEQFF
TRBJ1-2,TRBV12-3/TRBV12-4,CASSLGDNYGYTF
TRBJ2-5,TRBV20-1,CSAYYRGRKTQYF
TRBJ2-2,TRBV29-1,CSVLIQAPNTGELFF
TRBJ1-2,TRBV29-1,CSVDLQAYGYTF